What follows are 30 T cell receptor beta chains derived from one specimen sequenced in a study of T cell changes during pregnancy in multiple sclerosis. Method: immunoSEQ multiplex PCR; TCRdb's copy keeps in-frame clones and lacks some. The table lists more than 85,000 clones, over 85% of them singletons. Sample: peripheral blood, taken in the third trimester of pregnancy. The receptor source for this set is a female donor in good health, enrolled as a control in a pregnancy study.

The V and J genes are TRBV2 and TRBJ1-5; 7 bases line up with TRBD1. With 1 base clipped from V and 8 bases from J, the junction kept 5 bases outside the gene matches. The CDR3 totals 14 residues. Germline assignment: CDR1 SNHLY and CDR2 FYNNEI. The CDR3 loop is CASSEEKTGKPQHF. The DNA for the CDR3 is TGTGCCAGCAGTGAAGAAAAGACAGGGAAGCCCCAGCATTTT.

The rearrangement uses TRBV7-8 and TRBJ1-1; 9 positions agree with TRBD1. The V segment lost 3 bases and the J segment 5 bases; nucleotides outside the gene matches: 19. This CDR3 has 19 amino acids. Germline values: CDR1 SGHVS, CDR2 FQNEAQ. This CDR3 is CASSLRVMRDRERRTEAFF. CDR3 nucleotides: TGTGCCAGCAGCTTGAGGGTAATGAGGGACAGGGAGAGAAGAACTGAAGCTTTCTTT.

The gene calls are TRBV19 and TRBJ2-6; a possible D gene is TRBD1 (5 bases). From germline, CDR1 is LNHDA and CDR2 SQIVND (reference sequence). V was cut by 3 bases and J by 6 bases, with 21 bases left in between. The length of the CDR3 is 18 residues. CDR3 DNA: TGTGCCAGTAGTATTATCAGGGTTACGTCTTACGAGGCCAACGTCCTGACTTTC. This codes for CASSIIRVTSYEANVLTF.

J is TRBJ2-7 and V is TRBV18; 8 bases agree with TRBD1. The CDR3 is 15 amino acids. Trimming at V came to 5 bases and at J to 1 base, leaving 7 bases not matched to a gene. Germline V gene data show CDR1 as KGHSH and CDR2 as LQKENI. The CDR3 here is CASSNQGALSYEQYF. The CDR3 region has the DNA TGTGCCAGCTCAAACCAGGGGGCCCTATCCTACGAGCAGTACTTC.

The rearrangement links TRBV7-2 to TRBJ2-7; D may be TRBD2 (5 bases). V was shortened by 5 bases and J by 2 bases, with 16 bases between the two germline ends. The CDR3 length is 15 residues. Germline V gene sequence: CDR1 SGHTA, CDR2 FQGNSA. The CDR3 DNA reads as TGTGCCAGCAGCGCGGGTCCTCGCTGGGCCTACGAGCAGTACTTC. Translation gives CASSAGPRWAYEQYF. The full variable domain, rest sourced from reference TRBV7-2 and TRBJ2-7, is GAGVSQSPSNKVTEKGKDVELRCDPISGHTALYWYRQSLGQGLEFLIYFQGNSAPDKSGLPSDRFSAERTGGSVSTLTIQRTQQEDSAVYLCASSAGPRWAYEQYFGPGTRLTVT.

Here the CDR3 DNA reads TGTGCCAGCAGTTTGGATACGGGACTCAAGGGATCGGTTGAAGCTTTCTTT. The encoded protein is CASSLDTGLKGSVEAFF. The J gene is TRBJ1-1, the V gene TRBV28; D might be TRBD1 (5 bases). This CDR3 comprises 17 residues. CDR1 MDHEN and CDR2 SYDVKM come from the germline V gene. The V end was cut by 3 bases, the J end by 7 bases, with 24 bases between.

V and J are TRBV28 and TRBJ2-7; 7 bases map to TRBD1. CDR1 and CDR2 (germline): MDHEN, SYDVKM. This CDR3 has 16 residues. V trimming: 2 bases; J trimming: 3 bases; junction bases outside the gene matches: 10. Here the CDR3 reads CASSLLRQGSLYEQYF. In nucleotides, the CDR3 is TGTGCCAGCAGTTTACTTCGACAGGGTAGCCTCTACGAGCAGTACTTC.

This chain connects TRBV9 to TRBJ2-7; D possibly corresponds to TRBD2 (5 bases). The CDR3 is made up of 16 amino acids. Germline lookup yields CDR1 SGDLS and CDR2 YYNGEE. Trimming shortened V by 4 bases and J by 1 base, and 18 bases separated the two germline ends. In nucleotides, the CDR3 is TGTGCCAGCAGCTCGGCGGGTACGGGCGCATCCTACGAGCAGTACTTC. It is translated as CASSSAGTGASYEQYF.

The V gene is TRBV19, the J gene TRBJ2-7; 7 positions agree with TRBD1. Germline V gene data show CDR1 as LNHDA and CDR2 as SQIVND (reference sequence). The CDR3 totals 14 residues. With 5 bases clipped from V and 6 bases from J, the junction kept 10 bases outside the gene matches. CDR3 amino acids: CASSAARGLGEQYF. CDR3 DNA sequence: TGTGCCAGTAGTGCCGCAAGGGGGCTTGGCGAGCAGTACTTC.

The chain joins TRBV28 to TRBJ1-1, with D uncertain. CDR1 is MDHEN, CDR2 SYDVKM, per germline. Trimming cost V 0 bases and J 7 bases, with 12 bases left between them. The CDR3 runs 14 residues. CDR3 amino acids: CASSLWPAENEAFF. As DNA, the CDR3 is TGTGCCAGCAGTTTATGGCCCGCAGAAAATGAAGCTTTCTTT.

The chain joins TRBV29-1 to TRBJ2-5, with D possibly being TRBD2 (5 bases). Trimming cost V 5 bases and J 6 bases, with 13 bases left between them. Germline V lookup: CDR1 SQVTM, CDR2 ANQGSEA. This CDR3 is built from 12 residues. CDR3 in DNA: TGCAGCGTTTTCCTAGCCGGAAAGACCCAGTACTTC. Protein: CSVFLAGKTQYF.

The gene calls are TRBV5-1 and TRBJ2-3; 12 bases match TRBD2. Germline V gene sequence: CDR1 SGHRS, CDR2 YFSETQ. The length of the CDR3 is 16 residues. J was trimmed by 3 bases and V by 0 bases; bases with no gene match: 2. DNA for the CDR3: TGCGCCAGCAGCTTGGTGACTAGCGGGAGAACAGATACGCAGTATTTT. Protein: CASSLVTSGRTDTQYF.

V gene TRBV6-1 combines with J gene TRBJ2-7; 8 bases are shared with TRBD1. Per the germline V gene, CDR1 is MNHNS and CDR2 is SASEGT. The junction had 5 bases not matched to a gene; V was cut back by 3 bases and J by 4 bases. This CDR3 region has 14 residues. The CDR3 loop reads CASSEYRGFYEQYF. The DNA for the CDR3 is TGTGCCAGCAGTGAGTACAGGGGGTTTTACGAGCAGTACTTC.

This clone showed up just once. The chain uses TRBV11-2 and TRBJ2-7; D call uncertain. The V gene's germline CDR1 is SGHAT and CDR2 FQNNGV. The V end lost 6 bases, the J end lost 3 bases, and 6 bases lay between the germline ends. This CDR3 spans 11 amino acids. The DNA of the CDR3 is TGTGCCAGCAGTTACAACTACGAGCAGTACTTC. It is translated as CASSYNYEQYF.

This rearrangement joins TRBV18 to TRBJ2-3, with 12 bases matching TRBD2. The CDR3 length is 15 residues. Losses at the gene ends were 6 bases for V and 4 bases for J; bases not matched to a gene: 5. Germline-derived CDR1 and CDR2 are KGHSH and LQKENI. The CDR3 DNA reads TGTGCCAGCTCTCCGGGACTAGCGGGTGCAGATACGCAGTATTTT. Translated: CASSPGLAGADTQYF.

The chain carries TRBV7-9 and TRBJ2-3; D perhaps matches TRBD1 (6 bases). The CDR3 spans 18 residues. V was clipped by 5 bases and J by 0 bases, with 21 bases between them. The germline V gene has CDR1 SEHNR and CDR2 FQNEAQ (reference sequence). The CDR3 is CASSPHPRGTSSTDTQYF. The DNA of the CDR3 is TGTGCCAGCAGCCCCCACCCCAGGGGTACTTCTAGCACAGATACGCAGTATTTT.

This rearrangement joins TRBV27 to TRBJ2-2; D possibly corresponds to TRBD2 (7 bases). V dropped 5 bases and J dropped 6 bases, with 19 bases sitting between them. The CDR3 contains 16 residues. CDR1 and CDR2 from the germline V gene are MNHEY and SMNVEV (reference sequence). In DNA, the CDR3 is TGTGCCAGCAGTCCCTCGGGGGGCGGGATAGCCGGGGAGCTGTTTTTT. Protein product: CASSPSGGGIAGELFF.

The rearrangement uses TRBV19 and TRBJ2-7, with D maybe TRBD2 (5 bases). V lost 5 bases and J lost 0, with 11 bases in between. The germline gives CDR1 LNHDA, CDR2 SQIVND (reference sequence). CDR3 length: 14 amino acids. In DNA, the CDR3 is TGTGCCAGTAGTGAGAGCGGATCCTCCTACGAGCAGTACTTC. Translating gives CASSESGSSYEQYF.

This clone was detected once. J is TRBJ2-7 and V is TRBV27; 8 nucleotides agree with TRBD1. Germline CDR1 is MNHEY and CDR2 is SMNVEV (reference sequence). Trimming took 3 bases from V and 2 from J; bases not matched to a gene: 6. The CDR3 length is 15 residues. As DNA, the CDR3 is TGTGCCAGCAGTTTCGGACAGGGATGGACCTACGAGCAGTACTTC. This gives the protein CASSFGQGWTYEQYF.

CDR3 in DNA: TGTGCCTGGAGTTGGACTAGCGGGTTGGGCGAGCAGTACTTC. Protein sequence: CAWSWTSGLGEQYF. This chain links TRBV30 with TRBJ2-7, with 11 nucleotides matching TRBD2. V lost 2 bases, J lost 6 bases, and 6 bases stayed unmatched. This CDR3 comprises 14 residues. In germline, CDR1 is GTSNPN, CDR2 SVGIG (reference sequence).

CDR3 amino acids: CASSPSIGDGIYEQYF. The CDR3 DNA reads as TGTGCCAGCAGTCCCTCGATCGGGGATGGAATCTACGAGCAGTACTTC. The V call is TRBV27, the J call TRBJ2-7; a weak D match, TRBD2 (5 bases). Germline CDR1 and CDR2: MNHEY and SMNVEV (reference sequence). V was trimmed by 5 bases and J by 3 bases, leaving 20 bases between them. CDR3 size: 16 residues.

The CDR3 reads CASSPPDSAGQPQHF. CDR3 DNA: TGTGCCAGCTCACCACCGGACTCCGCAGGTCAGCCCCAGCATTTT. The V and J genes are TRBV18 and TRBJ1-5; no reliable D call. The length of the CDR3 is 15 residues. Germline V gene lookup returns CDR1 KGHSH and CDR2 LQKENI. Deletions cut 0 bases from V and 6 bases from J, with 12 bases between.

The genes are TRBV27 and TRBJ1-2; D is perhaps TRBD1 (5 bases). V gave up 2 bases and J gave up 5 bases, with 24 bases separating them. The CDR3 runs to 18 residues. The germline V gene has CDR1 MNHEY and CDR2 SMNVEV (reference sequence). In DNA form, the CDR3 reads TGTGCCAGCAGTTTAGCGTTCGGGCAGGGTGGGGCACTTTATGGCTACACCTTC. It is translated as CASSLAFGQGGALYGYTF.

CDR3 in DNA: TGTGCCAGCAGTTTGGGGGGGCCCACAGATACGCAGTATTTT. It encodes CASSLGGPTDTQYF. The chain combines TRBV28 with TRBJ2-3, with TRBD2 as a possible D gene (7 bases). Trimming pared 3 bases from V and 2 bases from J, leaving 9 bases between. Germline V CDR1 and CDR2: MDHEN, SYDVKM. This CDR3 has 14 residues.

V and J are TRBV2 and TRBJ2-3, with TRBD2 as a possible D gene (5 bases). The CDR3 has 14 amino acids. V was trimmed by 7 bases and J by 8 bases, leaving 19 bases between them. Germline lookup yields CDR1 SNHLY and CDR2 FYNNEI. CDR3 sequence: CASTRNGRTGTQYF. The DNA for the CDR3 is TGTGCCAGCACCCGCAACGGGCGGACTGGTACGCAGTATTTT.

This clone was observed once. The chain uses TRBV6-6 and TRBJ2-2; a possible D gene is TRBD1 (6 bases). The germline CDR1 and CDR2 sequences are MNHNY and SVGAGI (reference sequence). V dropped 6 bases and J dropped 0 bases, with 11 bases sitting between them. The CDR3 extends over 15 amino acids. CDR3 bases: TGTGCCAGCAGCTACGGGACAACGAACACCGGGGAGCTGTTTTTT. Translating gives CASSYGTTNTGELFF.

This chain uses TRBV29-1 with TRBJ1-2, with a possible D match to TRBD1 (6 bases). Germline-derived CDR1 and CDR2 are SQVTM and ANQGSEA. The CDR3 spans 12 residues. V dropped 7 bases and J dropped 3 bases, with 12 bases sitting between them. CDR3 amino acids: CSATDSYYGYTF. The CDR3 nucleotides read TGCAGCGCCACGGACAGCTACTATGGCTACACCTTC.

This clone was seen a single time. The chain couples TRBV12-5 to TRBJ2-7; D gene unclear. This CDR3 comprises 13 residues. V was clipped by 5 bases and J by 2 bases, with 10 bases between them. The germline CDR1 and CDR2 sequences are LGHNT and FRNRAP. This CDR3 is CASGPRVPYEQYF. In nucleotides, the CDR3 is TGTGCTAGTGGTCCTCGCGTACCCTACGAGCAGTACTTC.

The chain recombines TRBV5-4 with TRBJ2-5; TRBD2 matches at 8 bases. Per the germline V gene, CDR1 is SGHNT and CDR2 is YYREEE (reference sequence). This CDR3 is built from 17 residues. J was trimmed by 4 bases and V by 4 bases; bases with no gene match: 15. For the CDR3, the DNA is TGTGCCAGCAGCCAGCAGCCCGGGACTAGTTTCGGAGAGACCCAGTACTTC. This translates into CASSQQPGTSFGETQYF.

This clone appeared once. This chain connects TRBV10-3 to TRBJ1-2, with 11 bases matching TRBD1. J gave up 7 bases and V 2 bases, and 6 bases lay outside the gene matches. This CDR3 region has 15 residues. CDR1 and CDR2 from the germline V gene are ENHRY and SYGVKD. The CDR3: CAISELDRGQGGYTF. The CDR3 nucleotides are TGTGCCATCAGTGAGCTGGACAGGGGGCAGGGTGGCTACACCTTC.